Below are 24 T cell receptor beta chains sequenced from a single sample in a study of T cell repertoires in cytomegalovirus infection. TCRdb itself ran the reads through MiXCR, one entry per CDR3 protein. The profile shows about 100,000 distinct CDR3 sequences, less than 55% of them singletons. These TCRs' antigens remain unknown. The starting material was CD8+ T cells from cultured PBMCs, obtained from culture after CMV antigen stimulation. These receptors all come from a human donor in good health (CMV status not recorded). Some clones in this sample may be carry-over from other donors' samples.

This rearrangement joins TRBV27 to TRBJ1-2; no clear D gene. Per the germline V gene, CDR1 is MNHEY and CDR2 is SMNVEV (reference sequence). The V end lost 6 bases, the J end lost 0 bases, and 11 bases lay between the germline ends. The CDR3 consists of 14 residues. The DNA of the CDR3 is TGTGCCAGCAGCCGACGGCTAGCTAACTATGGCTACACCTTC. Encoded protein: CASSRRLANYGYTF.

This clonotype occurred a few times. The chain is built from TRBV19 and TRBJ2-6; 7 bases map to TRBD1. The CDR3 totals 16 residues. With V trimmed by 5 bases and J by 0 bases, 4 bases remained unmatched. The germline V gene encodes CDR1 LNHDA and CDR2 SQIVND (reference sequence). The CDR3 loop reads CASSQTGYSGANVLTF. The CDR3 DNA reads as TGTGCCAGTAGTCAGACAGGGTACTCTGGGGCCAACGTCCTGACTTTC.

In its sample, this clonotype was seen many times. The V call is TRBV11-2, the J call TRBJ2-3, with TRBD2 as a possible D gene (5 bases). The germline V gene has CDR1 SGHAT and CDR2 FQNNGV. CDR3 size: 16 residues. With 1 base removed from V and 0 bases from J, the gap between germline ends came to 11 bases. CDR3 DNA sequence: TGTGCCAGCAGCTTAGGAGCGGTGCCCAGCACAGATACGCAGTATTTT. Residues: CASSLGAVPSTDTQYF. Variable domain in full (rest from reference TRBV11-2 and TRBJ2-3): EAGVAQSPRYKIIEKRQSVAFWCNPISGHATLYWYQQILGQGPKLLIQFQNNGVVDDSQLPKDRFSAERLKGVDSTLKIQPAKLEDSAVYLCASSLGAVPSTDTQYFGPGTRLTVL.

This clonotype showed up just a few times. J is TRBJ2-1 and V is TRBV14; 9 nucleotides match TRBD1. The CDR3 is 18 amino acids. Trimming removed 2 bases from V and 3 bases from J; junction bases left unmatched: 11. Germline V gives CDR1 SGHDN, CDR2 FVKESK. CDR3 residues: CASSQLIGDRAFYNEQFF. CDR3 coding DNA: TGTGCCAGCAGCCAACTCATCGGGGACAGGGCTTTCTACAATGAGCAGTTCTTC.

The CDR3 sequence: CASSFNHYNEQFF. The CDR3 region has the DNA TGTGCCAGCAGTTTCAACCACTACAATGAGCAGTTCTTC. This chain joins TRBV27 and TRBJ2-1; D uncertain. Germline CDR1 and CDR2: MNHEY and SMNVEV (reference sequence). V was cut by 3 bases and J by 3 bases, with 6 bases left in between. This CDR3 is built from 13 residues.

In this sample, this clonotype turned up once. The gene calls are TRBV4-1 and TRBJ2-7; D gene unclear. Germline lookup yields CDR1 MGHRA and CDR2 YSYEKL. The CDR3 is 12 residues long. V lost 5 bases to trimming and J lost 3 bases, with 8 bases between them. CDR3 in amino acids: CASSSTRYEQYF. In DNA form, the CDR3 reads TGCGCCAGCAGCTCCACCCGCTACGAGCAGTACTTC.

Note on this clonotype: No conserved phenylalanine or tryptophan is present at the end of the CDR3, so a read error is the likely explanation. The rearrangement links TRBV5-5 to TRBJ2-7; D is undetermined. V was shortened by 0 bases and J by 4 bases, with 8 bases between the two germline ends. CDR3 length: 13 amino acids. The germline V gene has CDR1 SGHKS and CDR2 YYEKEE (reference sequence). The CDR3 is CASSLVQGYEQYS. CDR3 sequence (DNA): TGTGCCAGCAGCTTGGTCCAAGGGTACGAGCAGTACTCC.

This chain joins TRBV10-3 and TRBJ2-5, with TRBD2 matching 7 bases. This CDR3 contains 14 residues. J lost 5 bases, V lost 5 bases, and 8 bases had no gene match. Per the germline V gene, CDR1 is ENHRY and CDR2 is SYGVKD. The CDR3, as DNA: TGTGCCATCAGTCTAAGCGGGGAGGGGGAGACCCAGTACTTC. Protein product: CAISLSGEGETQYF.

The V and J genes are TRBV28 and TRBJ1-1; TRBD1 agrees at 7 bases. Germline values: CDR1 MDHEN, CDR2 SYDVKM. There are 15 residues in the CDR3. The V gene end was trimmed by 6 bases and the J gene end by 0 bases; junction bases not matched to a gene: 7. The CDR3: CASRIRGSLNTEAFF. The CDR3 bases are TGTGCCAGCAGGATCAGGGGGTCTTTGAACACTGAAGCTTTCTTT.

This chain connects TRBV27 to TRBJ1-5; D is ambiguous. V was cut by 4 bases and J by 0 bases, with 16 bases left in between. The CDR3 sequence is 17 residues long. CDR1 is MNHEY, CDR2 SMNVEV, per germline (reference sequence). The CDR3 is CASSSTGGGYSNQPQHF. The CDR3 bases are TGTGCCAGCAGTTCAACCGGCGGAGGATATAGCAATCAGCCCCAGCATTTT.

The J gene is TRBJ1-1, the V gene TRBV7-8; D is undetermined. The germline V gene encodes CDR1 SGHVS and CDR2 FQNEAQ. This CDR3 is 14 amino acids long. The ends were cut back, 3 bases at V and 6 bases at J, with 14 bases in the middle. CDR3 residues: CASSLAGGNPEAFF. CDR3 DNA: TGTGCCAGCAGCTTGGCTGGAGGGAATCCTGAAGCTTTCTTT.

Here the CDR3 reads CASSQDGWPIEAFF. In DNA, the CDR3 is TGTGCCAGCAGCCAAGATGGGTGGCCGATTGAAGCTTTCTTT. The gene calls are TRBV14 and TRBJ1-1; D call uncertain. Trimming cost V 0 bases and J 7 bases, with 12 bases left between them. The length of the CDR3 is 14 residues. CDR1 is SGHDN and CDR2 is FVKESK in the germline V gene.

CDR3 sequence: CASSLVTGKSYEQYF. The DNA for the CDR3 is TGTGCCAGCAGCTTAGTAACAGGGAAGTCCTACGAGCAGTACTTC. The chain has TRBV7-9 and TRBJ2-7, with D perhaps TRBD1 (6 bases). V lost 1 base, J lost 1 base, and 11 bases lay in between. The CDR3 is 15 residues long. The germline V gene has CDR1 SEHNR and CDR2 FQNEAQ (reference sequence).

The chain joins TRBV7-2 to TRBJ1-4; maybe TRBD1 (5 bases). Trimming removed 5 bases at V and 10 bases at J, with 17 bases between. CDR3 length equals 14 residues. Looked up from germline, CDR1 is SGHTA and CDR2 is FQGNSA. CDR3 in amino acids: CASSPGTESGKLFF. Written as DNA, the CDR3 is TGTGCCAGCAGCCCCGGGACGGAGTCCGGAAAACTGTTTTTT.

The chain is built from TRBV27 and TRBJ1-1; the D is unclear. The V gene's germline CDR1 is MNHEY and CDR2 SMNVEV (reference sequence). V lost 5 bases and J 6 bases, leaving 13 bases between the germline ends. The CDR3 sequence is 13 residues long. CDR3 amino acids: CASSPTPVAEAFF. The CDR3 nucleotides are TGTGCCAGCAGTCCCACCCCCGTCGCTGAAGCTTTCTTT.

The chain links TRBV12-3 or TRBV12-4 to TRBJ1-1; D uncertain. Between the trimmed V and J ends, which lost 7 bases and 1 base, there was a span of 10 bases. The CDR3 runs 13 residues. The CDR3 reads CASNPHPNTEAFF. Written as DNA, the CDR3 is TGTGCCAGCAACCCACACCCGAACACTGAAGCTTTCTTT.

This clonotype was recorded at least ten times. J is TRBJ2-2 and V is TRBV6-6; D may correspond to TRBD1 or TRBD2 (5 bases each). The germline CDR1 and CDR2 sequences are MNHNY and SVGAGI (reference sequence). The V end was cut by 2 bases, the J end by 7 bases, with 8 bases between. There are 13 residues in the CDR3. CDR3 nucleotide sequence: TGTGCCAGCAGTTACGGGACCAGCGGGGAGCTGTTTTTT. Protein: CASSYGTSGELFF.

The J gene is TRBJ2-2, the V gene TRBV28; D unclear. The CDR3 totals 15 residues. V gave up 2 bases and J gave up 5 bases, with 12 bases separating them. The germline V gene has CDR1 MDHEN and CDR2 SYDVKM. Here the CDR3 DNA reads TGTGCCAGCAGTTTAGGTTATGCGGAGACCGGGGAGCTGTTTTTT. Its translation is CASSLGYAETGELFF.

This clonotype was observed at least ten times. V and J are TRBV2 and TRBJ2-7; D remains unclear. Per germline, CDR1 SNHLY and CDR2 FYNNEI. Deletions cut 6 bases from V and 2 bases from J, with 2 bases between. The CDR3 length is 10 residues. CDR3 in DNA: TGTGCCAGCAGCACCTACGAGCAGTACTTC. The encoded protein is CASSTYEQYF.

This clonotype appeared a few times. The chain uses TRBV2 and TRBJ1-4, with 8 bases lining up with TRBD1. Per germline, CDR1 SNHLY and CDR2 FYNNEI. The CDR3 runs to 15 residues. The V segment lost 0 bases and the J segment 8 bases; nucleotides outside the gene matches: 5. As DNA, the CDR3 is TGTGCCAGCAGTGAAGCGACAGGGGAGAAAGAAAAACTGTTTTTT. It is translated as CASSEATGEKEKLFF.

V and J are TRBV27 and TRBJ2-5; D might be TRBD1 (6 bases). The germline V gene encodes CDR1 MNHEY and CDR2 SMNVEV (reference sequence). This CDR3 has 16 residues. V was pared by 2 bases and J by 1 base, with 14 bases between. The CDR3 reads CASSLAGALFQETQYF. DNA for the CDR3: TGTGCCAGCAGTTTAGCAGGGGCGCTATTCCAAGAGACCCAGTACTTC.

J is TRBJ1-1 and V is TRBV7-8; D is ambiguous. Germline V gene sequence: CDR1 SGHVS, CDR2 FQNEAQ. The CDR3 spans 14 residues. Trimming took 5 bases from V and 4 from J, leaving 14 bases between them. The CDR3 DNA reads TGTGCCAGCAGCCTAAACCCCATGGGCACTGAAGCTTTCTTT. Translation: CASSLNPMGTEAFF.

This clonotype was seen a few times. The CDR3 DNA sequence: TGTGCCAGCAGTTTGAAGGGCAGGACCTTTAGCAATCAGCCCCAGCATTTT. Translated: CASSLKGRTFSNQPQHF. This chain joins TRBV27 and TRBJ1-5; D is uncertain. The V end lost 3 bases, the J end lost 0 bases, and 15 bases lay between the germline ends. This CDR3 has 17 amino acids. Germline assignment: CDR1 MNHEY and CDR2 SMNVEV (reference sequence).

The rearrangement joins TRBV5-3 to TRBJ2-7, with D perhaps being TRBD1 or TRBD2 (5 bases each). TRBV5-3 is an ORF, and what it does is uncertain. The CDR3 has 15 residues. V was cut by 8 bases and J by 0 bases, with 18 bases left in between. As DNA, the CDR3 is TGTGCCAGCAGCAACCGGGACGGAAGCTCCTACGAGCAGTACTTC. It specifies CASSNRDGSSYEQYF.